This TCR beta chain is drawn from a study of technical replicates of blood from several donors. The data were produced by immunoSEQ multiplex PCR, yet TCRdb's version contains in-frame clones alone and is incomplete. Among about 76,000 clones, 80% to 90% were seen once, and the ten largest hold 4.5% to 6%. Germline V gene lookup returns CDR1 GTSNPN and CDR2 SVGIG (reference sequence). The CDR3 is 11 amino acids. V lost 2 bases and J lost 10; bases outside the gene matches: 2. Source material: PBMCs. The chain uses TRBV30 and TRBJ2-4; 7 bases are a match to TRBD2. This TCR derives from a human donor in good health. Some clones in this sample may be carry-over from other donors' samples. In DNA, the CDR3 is TGTGCCTGGAGTCGACTAGCAATTCAGTACTTC. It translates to CAWSRLAIQYF.